A selection of T cell receptor beta chains follows, all from one sample in a study of regulatory T cells in long-lasting Graves disease. Each CDR3 protein gets one entry after TCRdb re-called the multiplex PCR reads with MiXCR. This sample carries 550,000 to 600,000 distinct CDR3 sequences, roughly 15% of them seen once, and the ten largest clones take approximately 12%. The data were also submitted as part of a second study, on T cells in Graves' hyperthyroidism and ophthalmopathy.

The sequencing here drew on peripheral blood mononuclear cells (PBMCs), taken at new diagnosis, from a patient treated with antithyroid drugs. All receptors derive from a man between 18 and 35 years old with Graves disease. Both conserved end residues are part of each CDR3. D genes are given only for firm matches. Expanded clones are given a class, and other clones once, few, many or no size at all.

d_gene,v_gene,abundance,j_gene,len,CDR3aa,CDR3nt
.,TRBV4-1,.,TRBJ2-1,15,CASSPRRDPHNEQFF,TGCGCCAGCAGCCCCCGTCGGGACCCACACAATGAGCAGTTCTTC
TRBD2,TRBV18,.,TRBJ2-2,17,CASSPRGTSGRTGELFF,TGTGCCAGCTCACCGAGAGGGACTAGCGGGAGAACCGGGGAGCTGTTTTTT
.,TRBV19,.,TRBJ2-1,15,CASSIGTGRGNEQFF,TGTGCCAGTAGTATCGGGACTGGACGAGGAAATGAGCAGTTCTTC
TRBD2,TRBV20-1,many,TRBJ2-7,17,CSALTGRGLAGGYEQYF,TGCAGTGCGTTGACAGGGCGAGGGCTAGCGGGAGGGTACGAGCAGTACTTC
TRBD2,TRBV11-2,many,TRBJ2-5,14,CASSFNSGMETQYF,TGTGCCAGCAGTTTCAACAGCGGGATGGAGACCCAGTACTTC
TRBD1,TRBV6-1,few,TRBJ2-2,14,CASRTGMGTGELFF,TGTGCCAGCAGGACAGGGATGGGAACCGGGGAGCTGTTTTTT
.,TRBV5-1,many,TRBJ1-2,13,CASSLGTSVGYTF,TGCGCCAGCAGCTTGGGTACATCGGTTGGCTACACCTTC
.,TRBV12-3/TRBV12-4,many,TRBJ1-5,14,CASSLKQMIQPQHF,TGTGCCAGCAGTTTAAAACAGATGATTCAGCCCCAGCATTTT
.,TRBV3-1,many,TRBJ2-1,12,CASSQRTYEQFF,TGTGCCAGCAGCCAGAGGACTTATGAGCAGTTCTTC
.,TRBV7-9,few,TRBJ2-1,12,CASSPLGPEQFF,TGTGCCAGCAGCCCTCTGGGGCCTGAGCAGTTCTTC
.,TRBV2,many,TRBJ1-1,15,CASSETRTVNTEAFF,TGTGCCAGCAGTGAAACACGGACCGTGAACACTGAAGCTTTCTTT
.,TRBV5-1,many,TRBJ2-2,16,CASSLDPGRNTGELFF,TGCGCCAGCAGCTTGGACCCAGGGAGGAACACCGGGGAGCTGTTTTTT
TRBD2,TRBV15,.,TRBJ2-5,15,CATSRGAGPSETQYF,TGTGCCACCAGCAGAGGAGCGGGGCCGTCGGAGACCCAGTACTTC
.,TRBV20-1,few,TRBJ1-1,11,CSALQRREAFF,TGCAGTGCCTTGCAGCGGAGGGAAGCTTTCTTT
.,TRBV6-5,many,TRBJ2-7,14,CASSSRRLSYEQYF,TGTGCCAGCAGTTCAAGGCGGCTCTCCTACGAGCAGTACTTC
TRBD1,TRBV28,.,TRBJ1-5,19,CASGTVWTGGSGRAQPQHF,TGTGCCAGCGGTACAGTTTGGACAGGGGGCTCCGGCCGGGCCCAGCCCCAGCATTTT
TRBD1,TRBV27,many,TRBJ1-2,16,CASSRQPTGGGYGYTF,TGTGCCAGCAGTCGCCAACCAACAGGGGGCGGCTATGGCTACACCTTC
TRBD2,TRBV30,few,TRBJ2-7,14,CVWSLTLAAYEQYF,TGTGTCTGGAGTTTAACGCTAGCGGCCTACGAGCAGTACTTC
.,TRBV10-2,few,TRBJ2-5,18,CASSDLTETWDTQETQYF,TGCGCCAGCAGTGACCTAACTGAGACCTGGGACACCCAAGAGACCCAGTACTTC
.,TRBV27,.,TRBJ1-6,14,CASGRRDTRSPLHF,TGTGCCAGCGGTAGAAGGGACACTCGATCACCCCTCCACTTT